The 20 T cell receptor beta chains in this list originate from one sample, sequenced in a study of cytomegalovirus exposure and HLA in healthy donors. The PCR ran on 60 Vbeta and 13 Jbeta primers. Only in-frame clones appear in the TCRdb table, and some are missing; sequencing was by immunoSEQ multiplex PCR. The sample carries some 200,000 clones, approximately 82% recorded once. Material for sequencing was PBMCs. These receptors were collected from a man aged 18 to 29 in good health and CMV-seronegative.

The rearrangement links TRBV19 to TRBJ2-7; a possible D gene is TRBD1 (5 bases). V dropped 0 bases and J dropped 2 bases, with 8 bases sitting between them. Germline CDR1 reads LNHDA; CDR2 reads SQIVND (reference sequence). The CDR3 runs to 14 residues. The CDR3 loop reads CASSIDDRTYEQYF. The CDR3 DNA reads TGTGCCAGTAGTATAGATGACAGAACCTACGAGCAGTACTTC. Full variable domain (rest looked up from reference TRBV19 and TRBJ2-7): DGGITQSPKYLFRKEGQNVTLSCEQNLNHDAMYWYRQDPGQGLRLIYYSQIVNDFQKGDIAEGYSVSREKKESFPLTVTSAQKNPTAFYLCASSIDDRTYEQYFGPGTRLTVT.

The chain couples TRBV11-2 to TRBJ2-1, with 9 positions matching TRBD2. The CDR3 has 16 amino acids. Germline loops: CDR1 SGHAT, CDR2 FQNNGV. V shed 5 bases and J 9 bases; nucleotides not matched to a gene: 14. The CDR3 coding sequence is TGTGCCAGCAGCCCCACTGGGCGGGAGGGCCCTAGTGAGCAGTTCTTC. Its protein is CASSPTGREGPSEQFF. Combining the CDR3 with reference TRBV11-2 and TRBJ2-1 gives the whole variable domain EAGVAQSPRYKIIEKRQSVAFWCNPISGHATLYWYQQILGQGPKLLIQFQNNGVVDDSQLPKDRFSAERLKGVDSTLKIQPAKLEDSAVYLCASSPTGREGPSEQFFGPGTRLTVL.

V and J are TRBV27 and TRBJ2-7; 10 bases fit TRBD1. J gave up 0 bases and V 6 bases, and 14 bases lay outside the gene matches. Germline V gives CDR1 MNHEY, CDR2 SMNVEV (reference sequence). This CDR3 region has 18 residues. CDR3 residues: CASRPDVRQGASSYEQYF. DNA of the CDR3: TGTGCCAGCAGGCCAGACGTCCGACAGGGGGCGTCCTCCTACGAGCAGTACTTC.

V and J are TRBV4-1 and TRBJ2-2; 8 bases map to TRBD2. The germline gives CDR1 MGHRA, CDR2 YSYEKL. V was clipped by 3 bases and J by 7 bases; unmatched bases: 13. CDR3 size: 17 residues. The CDR3 is CASSQRGAAGENGELFF. Written as DNA, the CDR3 is TGCGCCAGCAGCCAGAGGGGGGCAGCGGGAGAAAACGGGGAGCTGTTTTTT.

This clone has just a few counts. The chain links TRBV28 to TRBJ1-2; D may be TRBD1 (6 bases). This CDR3 contains 12 residues. V lost 5 bases and J lost 8, with 12 bases in between. Germline lookup yields CDR1 MDHEN and CDR2 SYDVKM. Written as DNA, the CDR3 is TGTGCCAGCAGTGGGGGGGCGCGAGGCTACACCTTC. It yields the protein CASSGGARGYTF.

The chain uses TRBV10-3 and TRBJ2-1; 7 bases match TRBD1. The germline V gene encodes CDR1 ENHRY and CDR2 SYGVKD. The junction had 2 bases not matched to a gene; V was cut back by 0 bases and J by 3 bases. This CDR3 spans 15 amino acids. The CDR3, as DNA: TGTGCCATCAGTGAGTCGTCAGGGGGCTACAATGAGCAGTTCTTC. The encoded protein is CAISESSGGYNEQFF.

The genes are TRBV6-6 and TRBJ2-3; no firm D call. V was shortened by 6 bases and J by 1 base, with 17 bases between the two germline ends. Germline CDR1 reads MNHNY; CDR2 reads SVGAGI (reference sequence). The CDR3 length is 16 residues. CDR3 loop: CASSPALSARTDTQYF. The CDR3, as DNA: TGTGCCAGCAGCCCTGCCCTCAGCGCCCGCACAGATACGCAGTATTTT.

V usage is TRBV25-1 and J usage is TRBJ1-2, with D possibly TRBD1 on 6 matching bases. The CDR3 has 15 amino acids. Per the germline V gene, CDR1 is MGHDK and CDR2 is SYGVNS. The V end was cut by 2 bases, the J end by 2 bases, with 12 bases between. The CDR3 spells CASSEAGTTNYGYTF. The CDR3 coding sequence is TGTGCCAGCAGTGAAGCCGGGACAACGAACTATGGCTACACCTTC.

The chain links TRBV18 to TRBJ1-5; D is unresolved. Per germline, CDR1 KGHSH and CDR2 LQKENI. V gave up 3 bases and J gave up 1 base, with 16 bases separating them. The CDR3 is 17 amino acids. This CDR3 reads CASSPGLEGLSNQPQHF. The CDR3 nucleotides are TGTGCCAGCTCACCTGGTCTCGAGGGCCTAAGCAATCAGCCCCAGCATTTT.

This clone was detected only a few times. V and J are TRBV5-1 and TRBJ1-1; TRBD1 matches 9 bases. Germline CDR1 reads SGHRS; CDR2 reads YFSETQ. There are 14 residues in the CDR3. With 3 bases clipped from V and 5 bases from J, the junction kept 5 bases outside the gene matches. The CDR3 region has the DNA TGCGCCAGCAGCTCAACAGGGGGCGGAACTGAAGCTTTCTTT. The encoded protein is CASSSTGGGTEAFF.

Concerning this clone: The CDR3 does not end in the conserved phenylalanine or tryptophan, so this is likely a read error. No DNA is shown, since the ends of the CDR3 on it are uncertain; the CDR3 is the one TCRdb lists. The chain carries TRBV21-1 and TRBJ2-3; TRBD2, the D gene given by the table, was not confirmed from the DNA. TRBV21-1 is a listed pseudogene. Counting both end residues, the CDR3 totals 11 amino acids. CDR3 amino acids: CASSVASGSYH.

V gene TRBV2 combines with J gene TRBJ2-5, with a weak D call TRBD2 (7 bases). The end of the DNA fits TRBJ2-7 better, so the J call may be wrong. The CDR3 has 13 residues. Looked up from germline, CDR1 is SNHLY and CDR2 is FYNNEI. The CDR3 DNA is TGTGCCAGCAGTGACCAGGGGAGGGCCGAGCAGTACTTC. This encodes CASSDQGRAEQYF.

The rearrangement joins TRBV6-1 to TRBJ2-7; D perhaps matches TRBD2 (7 bases). The CDR3 sequence is 14 residues long. Per germline, CDR1 MNHNS and CDR2 SASEGT. V was clipped by 8 bases and J by 2 bases, with 16 bases between them. Here the CDR3 DNA reads TGTGCCAGCCACCCGGGGGGCGTCACCTACGAGCAGTACTTC. This codes for CASHPGGVTYEQYF.

The V and J genes are TRBV10-1 and TRBJ2-7; no firm D call. The CDR3 is made up of 14 amino acids. V gave up 0 bases and J gave up 3 bases, with 9 bases separating them. Germline V gene lookup returns CDR1 WNHNN and CDR2 SYGVQD (reference sequence). CDR3: CASSESASSYEQYF. CDR3 DNA: TGCGCCAGCAGTGAGTCGGCTAGTAGCTACGAGCAGTACTTC.

This chain joins TRBV27 and TRBJ2-7, with 8 bases identical to TRBD2. Trimming removed 5 bases from V and 3 bases from J; junction bases left unmatched: 9. Germline V lookup: CDR1 MNHEY, CDR2 SMNVEV (reference sequence). This CDR3 is built from 15 residues. For the CDR3, the DNA is TGTGCCAGCAGTCTAATAGCGGGAACTCACTACGAGCAGTACTTC. Translating it yields CASSLIAGTHYEQYF.

This chain connects TRBV7-3 to TRBJ1-2, with 8 bases lining up with TRBD1. Germline CDR1 reads SGHTA; CDR2 reads FQGTGA. V shed 3 bases, J shed 7 bases, and the junction held 4 bases outside the gene matches. This CDR3 has 13 residues. The CDR3 protein is CASSFTGGGGYTF. DNA for the CDR3: TGTGCCAGCAGCTTTACAGGGGGAGGTGGCTACACCTTC.

V usage is TRBV5-4 and J usage is TRBJ2-7, with 7 bases matching TRBD2. The CDR3 sequence is 14 residues long. V shed 0 bases and J 5 bases; nucleotides not matched to a gene: 5. CDR1 is SGHNT, CDR2 YYREEE, per germline (reference sequence). The DNA for the CDR3 is TGTGCCAGCAGCTTGGGGGGGAGCGGGAACGAGCAGTACTTC. Residues: CASSLGGSGNEQYF.

This rearrangement joins TRBV4-2 to TRBJ2-3, with 7 bases lining up with TRBD2. The CDR3 totals 16 residues. The trim removed 0 bases at V and 1 base at J, leaving 4 bases unmatched. Germline V gene data show CDR1 as LGHNA and CDR2 as YNFKEQ. The CDR3 loop is CASSQDGEGGTDTQYF. DNA for the CDR3: TGTGCCAGCAGCCAAGATGGGGAGGGAGGCACAGATACGCAGTATTTT.

V and J are TRBV30 and TRBJ2-7, with 9 positions matching TRBD1. The CDR3 sequence is 16 residues long. CDR1 is GTSNPN, CDR2 SVGIG, per germline (reference sequence). V lost 0 bases, J lost 3 bases, and 9 bases stayed unmatched. CDR3 residues: CAWSVLHLGQGYEQYF. As DNA, the CDR3 is TGTGCCTGGAGTGTACTCCATTTGGGACAGGGCTACGAGCAGTACTTC. Looking up the rest from reference TRBV30 and TRBJ2-7 gives the full variable domain: SQTIHQWPATLVQPVGSPLSLECTVEGTSNPNLYWYRQAAGRGLQLLFYSVGIGQISSEVPQNLSASRPQDRQFILSSKKLLLSDSGFYLCAWSVLHLGQGYEQYFGPGTRLTVT.

J is TRBJ1-2 and V is TRBV6-5; D remains unclear. Trimming took off 7 bases at V and 8 bases at J, with 17 bases between the two ends. CDR1 and CDR2 (germline): MNHEY, SVGAGI. The CDR3 is 13 amino acids. The CDR3 loop is CASTAVRVGGYTF. The CDR3, as DNA: TGTGCCAGCACCGCCGTGAGGGTCGGAGGCTACACCTTC.